The 20 T cell receptor beta chains presented below share a single source sample, sequenced in a study of blood T cell repertoires in COVID-19. Some clones are missing from TCRdb's copy, which holds only in-frame ones; the method was immunoSEQ multiplex PCR. The sample includes about 210,000 clones, about 86% of them seen just once. Input material: PBMCs or T cells enriched from blood (not recorded which). These receptors were collected from a woman aged 45-60 years with acute COVID-19.

V is TRBV6-5 and J is TRBJ2-7; TRBD1 might be the D (5 bases). V gave up 5 bases and J gave up 3 bases, with 14 bases separating them. The CDR3 is made up of 14 amino acids. From germline, CDR1 is MNHEY and CDR2 SVGAGI. The CDR3 coding sequence is TGTGCCAGCAGTCAACGGGTAGGGGTCTACGAGCAGTACTTC. It yields the protein CASSQRVGVYEQYF.

V is TRBV29-1 and J is TRBJ2-7; a possible D gene is TRBD2 (6 bases). This CDR3 has 16 amino acids. In germline, CDR1 is SQVTM, CDR2 ANQGSEA. Trimming took off 1 base at V and 0 bases at J, with 16 bases between the two ends. The CDR3 loop is CSVEVWRGAGSYEQYF. DNA of the CDR3: TGCAGCGTTGAAGTTTGGAGGGGAGCGGGCTCCTACGAGCAGTACTTC.

The chain has TRBV7-2 and TRBJ2-1; TRBD2 aligns across 8 bases. The germline V gene encodes CDR1 SGHTA and CDR2 FQGNSA. Trimming took 1 base from V and 9 from J; bases not matched to a gene: 8. The CDR3 is made up of 15 amino acids. The CDR3 reads CASSLDGRGVGEQFF. The CDR3 DNA follows: TGTGCCAGCAGCTTAGACGGGAGGGGGGTTGGTGAGCAGTTCTTC.

The chain carries TRBV7-2 and TRBJ2-7; D not resolved. Germline loops: CDR1 SGHTA, CDR2 FQGNSA. This CDR3 has 14 amino acids. Trimming took 2 bases from V and 3 from J, leaving 11 bases between them. CDR3 sequence reads: CASSLYNRVYEQYF. As DNA, the CDR3 is TGTGCCAGCAGCTTATATAACAGAGTCTACGAGCAGTACTTC.

V gene TRBV7-9 combines with J gene TRBJ2-1; 7 bases fit TRBD2. Germline V CDR1 and CDR2: SEHNR, FQNEAQ (reference sequence). J was trimmed by 6 bases and V by 11 bases; bases with no gene match: 16. CDR3 length: 15 amino acids. CDR3 in DNA: TGTGCCGTCCAACGGGGGGAGTGGGGCGGCAATGAGCAGTTCTTC. Its protein is CAVQRGEWGGNEQFF.

In DNA, the CDR3 is TGTGCCAGCACCTCCCGGGCGGGGAGGCAGGAGACCCAGTACTTC. Translation: CASTSRAGRQETQYF. The gene calls are TRBV7-2 and TRBJ2-5; maybe TRBD2 (6 bases). The CDR3 has 15 residues. Germline V gene lookup returns CDR1 SGHTA and CDR2 FQGNSA. The V end was cut by 7 bases, the J end by 5 bases, with 20 bases between.

The chain links TRBV19 to TRBJ2-7; 10 bases agree with TRBD1. Germline V gene sequence: CDR1 LNHDA, CDR2 SQIVND (reference sequence). This CDR3 has 15 residues. Unmatched junction bases numbered 7, after V lost 6 bases and J lost 2 bases. The CDR3 DNA follows: TGTGCCAGTAGGAGCTCCGGGACAGGGGCCTACGAGCAGTACTTC. Protein: CASRSSGTGAYEQYF.

The rearrangement uses TRBV3-1 (or the pseudogene TRBV3-2) and TRBJ1-1; D ambiguous. The CDR3 is made up of 18 amino acids. V was trimmed by 0 bases and J by 6 bases, leaving 23 bases between them. Per the germline V gene, CDR1 is LGHDT and CDR2 is YNNKEL (reference sequence). The CDR3 coding sequence is TGTGCCAGCAGCCAAGAGAGAGTAGGTTATTCAGGTCGCCCTGAAGCTTTCTTT. Translated, it gives CASSQERVGYSGRPEAFF.

The chain joins TRBV5-4 to TRBJ2-7; 7 nucleotides line up with TRBD2. The V gene's germline CDR1 is SGHNT and CDR2 YYREEE (reference sequence). The CDR3 is 15 amino acids. The CDR3 sequence: CAYQTRLAASYEQYF. In nucleotides, the CDR3 is TGTGCTTATCAAACGAGGCTAGCGGCGTCCTACGAGCAGTACTTC.

This chain connects TRBV7-9 to TRBJ1-1; D is undetermined. Trimming left V 5 bases short and J 4 bases short, with 14 bases between. CDR1 SEHNR and CDR2 FQNEAQ come from the germline V gene (reference sequence). This CDR3 spans 14 amino acids. The chain's CDR3 is CASSRSLGPTEAFF. DNA of the CDR3: TGTGCCAGCAGCCGATCACTAGGGCCCACTGAAGCTTTCTTT. Variable domain in full (rest from reference TRBV7-9 and TRBJ1-1): DTGVSQNPRHKITKRGQNVTFRCDPISEHNRLYWYRQTLGQGPEFLTYFQNEAQLEKSRLLSDRFSAERPKGSFSTLEIQRTEQGDSAMYLCASSRSLGPTEAFFGQGTRLTVV.

This chain uses TRBV6-5 with TRBJ2-1, with 7 bases identical to TRBD2. CDR3 length equals 12 residues. Germline V gene lookup returns CDR1 MNHEY and CDR2 SVGAGI. V lost 10 bases to trimming and J lost 6 bases; unmatched junction nucleotides: 6. CDR3 sequence (DNA): TGTGCCATATCAGGACTAGTCAATGAGCAGTTCTTC. The encoded protein is CAISGLVNEQFF.

This clone was counted a few times. The genes are TRBV6-5 and TRBJ1-4, with D unresolved. Per germline, CDR1 MNHEY and CDR2 SVGAGI. The CDR3 length is 16 residues. Trimming pared 0 bases from V and 0 bases from J, leaving 8 bases between. The CDR3 region is CASSYSLSATNEKLFF. CDR3 nucleotides: TGTGCCAGCAGTTACTCGCTATCCGCAACTAATGAAAAACTGTTTTTT.

This clone was seen more than once but under ten times. This chain connects TRBV4-3 to TRBJ2-3; 7 bases match TRBD2. The V and J ends lost 4 bases and 6 bases, in that order; junction bases with no gene match: 7. The CDR3 contains 14 residues. The germline V gene encodes CDR1 LGHNA and CDR2 YSLEER. CDR3 coding DNA: TGCGCCAGCAGCCCGGGGGGATGGTCGGATACGCAGTATTTT. Its protein product is CASSPGGWSDTQYF.

The rearrangement uses TRBV5-1 and TRBJ1-3; 9 bases align to TRBD1. From germline, CDR1 is SGHRS and CDR2 YFSETQ. CDR3 length: 17 residues. Germline trimming cut 2 bases from V and 2 bases from J; bases unmatched to any gene: 8. CDR3 loop: CASSFLPGQGTGNTIYF. In DNA form, the CDR3 reads TGCGCCAGCAGCTTCTTACCGGGACAGGGAACTGGAAACACCATATATTTT. Complete variable domain (other parts from reference TRBV5-1 and TRBJ1-3): KAGVTQTPRYLIKTRGQQVTLSCSPISGHRSVSWYQQTPGQGLQFLFEYFSETQRNKGNFPGRFSGRQFSNSRSEMNVSTLELGDSALYLCASSFLPGQGTGNTIYFGEGSWLTVV.

V and J are TRBV28 and TRBJ1-5, with 7 bases that match TRBD1. V gave up 7 bases and J gave up 4 bases; unmatched junction bases: 4. This CDR3 has 13 amino acids. The germline CDR1 and CDR2 sequences are MDHEN and SYDVKM. The CDR3 region has the DNA TGTGCCAGCACCACACAGGGGAATCAGCCCCAGCATTTT. Encoded protein: CASTTQGNQPQHF. The full variable domain, with the rest looked up from reference TRBV28 and TRBJ1-5, is DVKVTQSSRYLVKRTGEKVFLECVQDMDHENMFWYRQDPGLGLRLIYFSYDVKMKEKGDIPEGYSVSREKKERFSLILESASTNQTSMYLCASTTQGNQPQHFGDGTRLSIL.

The V and J genes are TRBV2 and TRBJ2-2; D might be TRBD2 (5 bases). The germline gives CDR1 SNHLY, CDR2 FYNNEI. The CDR3 sequence is 14 residues long. V lost 6 bases and J 1 base, leaving 9 bases between the germline ends. The CDR3 bases are TGTGCCAGCAGACGAGAGGGGAACACCGGGGAGCTGTTTTTT. It yields the protein CASRREGNTGELFF.

The V and J genes are TRBV7-9 and TRBJ1-2; 7 bases align to TRBD1. J lost 8 bases, V lost 6 bases, and 3 bases had no gene match. The CDR3 sequence is 11 residues long. Germline lookup yields CDR1 SEHNR and CDR2 FQNEAQ (reference sequence). CDR3 loop: CASRQQGGYTF. The CDR3 DNA sequence: TGTGCCAGCAGGCAACAGGGGGGCTACACCTTC.

The V gene is TRBV7-9, the J gene TRBJ2-1; 7 bases map to TRBD2. The V gene end was trimmed by 10 bases and the J gene end by 2 bases; junction bases not matched to a gene: 5. This CDR3 comprises 13 residues. CDR1 and CDR2 (germline): SEHNR, FQNEAQ (reference sequence). As DNA, the CDR3 is TGTGCCACCCAGGGAGGGCCCTACAATGAGCAGTTCTTC. It is translated as CATQGGPYNEQFF.

The CDR3 loop reads CASSFGRVSYEQYF. CDR3 DNA: TGTGCCAGCAGTTTCGGCAGGGTCAGCTACGAGCAGTACTTC. The V call is TRBV27, the J call TRBJ2-7; possible D gene TRBD1, 5 bases. The V and J ends lost 3 bases and 3 bases respectively, with 12 bases between them. The V gene's germline CDR1 is MNHEY and CDR2 SMNVEV (reference sequence). CDR3 length: 14 amino acids.

The V gene is TRBV5-1, the J gene TRBJ2-7; D remains ambiguous. CDR3 length: 14 amino acids. Germline V gene lookup returns CDR1 SGHRS and CDR2 YFSETQ. Trimming removed 0 bases from V and 0 bases from J, with 7 bases in between. DNA for the CDR3: TGCGCCAGCAGCTTGGTGGGCCGCTCCTACGAGCAGTACTTC. The encoded protein is CASSLVGRSYEQYF.